The 28 T cell receptor beta chains in this list originate from one sample, sequenced in a study of blood T cell repertoires in COVID-19. Using immunoSEQ multiplex PCR, the repertoire was profiled, and TCRdb retains in-frame clones only, with some absent. The data contain 350,000 to 400,000 clones, about 88% of them singletons. Input material: PBMCs or T cells enriched from blood (not recorded which). The receptors derive from a woman in her late teens or twenties who had recovered from COVID-19.

The genes are TRBV27 and TRBJ1-5; D unclear. The CDR3 has 12 amino acids. V lost 10 bases, J lost 6 bases, and 13 bases lay in between. CDR1 and CDR2 from the germline V gene are MNHEY and SMNVEV (reference sequence). CDR3 loop: CATSGASQPQHF. The DNA of the CDR3 is TGTGCCACCTCGGGTGCGAGTCAGCCCCAGCATTTT.

This rearrangement joins TRBV4-1 to TRBJ2-3; the match to TRBD2 covers 8 bases. This CDR3 is built from 17 residues. V shed 0 bases, J shed 3 bases, and the junction held 8 bases outside the gene matches. Germline V lookup: CDR1 MGHRA, CDR2 YSYEKL. The CDR3 protein is CASSQDRGGYGTDTQYF. In nucleotides, the CDR3 is TGCGCCAGCAGCCAAGATCGCGGGGGGTACGGGACAGATACGCAGTATTTT.

This chain uses TRBV30 with TRBJ2-3; 8 bases match TRBD1. V shed 4 bases, J shed 8 bases, and the junction held 14 bases outside the gene matches. The CDR3 length is 15 residues. Germline V CDR1 and CDR2: GTSNPN, SVGIG (reference sequence). The CDR3 loop is CAWKLIRQGSGTQYF. CDR3 DNA sequence: TGTGCCTGGAAGTTGATCAGACAGGGGTCGGGTACGCAGTATTTT.

The V gene is TRBV19, the J gene TRBJ1-2, with D tentatively TRBD1 (5 bases). Looked up from germline, CDR1 is LNHDA and CDR2 is SQIVND (reference sequence). CDR3 length: 11 amino acids. V lost 7 bases to trimming and J lost 8 bases, with 11 bases between them. The CDR3 loop is CASTRNRGYTF. The CDR3 DNA follows: TGTGCCAGTACCCGTAACAGGGGCTACACCTTC.

The chain joins TRBV7-8 to TRBJ2-5; 8 bases map to TRBD1. Trimming at V came to 5 bases and at J to 4 bases, leaving 15 bases not matched to a gene. The CDR3 contains 17 residues. The germline CDR1 and CDR2 sequences are SGHVS and FQNEAQ. CDR3 amino acids: CASSVPDRGKEGETQYF. The CDR3 DNA is TGTGCCAGCAGCGTACCAGACAGGGGAAAAGAAGGAGAGACCCAGTACTTC. The full variable domain, its missing parts supplied by reference TRBV7-8 and TRBJ2-5, is GAGVSQSPRYKVAKRGQDVALRCDPISGHVSLFWYQQALGQGPEFLTYFQNEAQLDKSGLPSDRFFAERPEGSVSTLKIQRTQQEDSAVYLCASSVPDRGKEGETQYFGPGTRLLVL.

This clone has only one observation. The chain employs TRBV27 and TRBJ1-2; no firm D call. This CDR3 is built from 12 residues. Germline-derived CDR1 and CDR2 are MNHEY and SMNVEV (reference sequence). V was trimmed by 4 bases and J by 0 bases, leaving 3 bases between them. The CDR3 sequence: CASSSSNYGYTF. Here the CDR3 DNA reads TGTGCCAGCAGTTCCTCTAACTATGGCTACACCTTC.

The J gene is TRBJ1-6, the V gene TRBV19, with TRBD1 matching 9 bases. Unmatched junction bases numbered 11, after V lost 3 bases and J lost 5 bases. CDR3 length: 18 residues. Germline values: CDR1 LNHDA, CDR2 SQIVND (reference sequence). Here the CDR3 DNA reads TGTGCCAGTAGTATCGCGACAGGGGGTTCCCCAAATAATTCACCCCTCCACTTT. This gives the protein CASSIATGGSPNNSPLHF.

This chain links TRBV4-3 with TRBJ2-7, with D possibly being TRBD2 (5 bases). Looked up from germline, CDR1 is LGHNA and CDR2 is YSLEER. CDR3 length: 17 amino acids. The V end was cut by 2 bases, the J end by 0 bases, with 17 bases between. The CDR3, as DNA: TGCGCCAGCAGCCAAAACATTGGCGCGGGTGGCTCCTACGAGCAGTACTTC. Translation: CASSQNIGAGGSYEQYF.

The chain links TRBV2 to TRBJ2-2; 13 bases line up with TRBD2. This CDR3 contains 16 residues. V shed 4 bases, J shed 7 bases, and the junction held 6 bases outside the gene matches. Looked up from germline, CDR1 is SNHLY and CDR2 is FYNNEI. CDR3 loop: CASSVTSGGPSGELFF. For the CDR3, the DNA is TGTGCCAGCAGTGTGACTAGCGGGGGGCCCAGCGGGGAGCTGTTTTTT.

V usage is TRBV4-1 and J usage is TRBJ1-2; D is perhaps TRBD1 (5 bases). The CDR3 extends over 14 amino acids. Germline V lookup: CDR1 MGHRA, CDR2 YSYEKL. V lost 6 bases and J lost 3, with 14 bases in between. In DNA form, the CDR3 reads TGCGCCAGCAGGGGAGGGTGGGGGGACTATGGCTACACCTTC. Translated: CASRGGWGDYGYTF.

The chain is built from TRBV5-1 and TRBJ2-7; 8 nucleotides match TRBD1. V shed 0 bases and J 0 bases; nucleotides not matched to a gene: 5. CDR3 length equals 16 residues. The germline CDR1 and CDR2 sequences are SGHRS and YFSETQ. The CDR3 loop reads CASSLAGDRISYEQYF. CDR3 DNA sequence: TGCGCCAGCAGCTTGGCCGGGGACAGGATCTCCTACGAGCAGTACTTC.

The chain carries TRBV30 and TRBJ2-7; 9 bases are shared with TRBD1. This CDR3 region has 14 residues. Trimming removed 0 bases from V and 5 bases from J; junction bases left unmatched: 5. Germline CDR1 is GTSNPN and CDR2 is SVGIG (reference sequence). The CDR3 reads CAWSVQGAIDEQYF. CDR3 DNA sequence: TGTGCCTGGAGTGTACAGGGGGCAATCGACGAGCAGTACTTC.

The chain has TRBV7-9 and TRBJ2-1; D gene unclear. Germline-derived CDR1 and CDR2 are SEHNR and FQNEAQ (reference sequence). CDR3 size: 15 residues. Trimming left V 0 bases short and J 3 bases short, with 9 bases between. Written as DNA, the CDR3 is TGTGCCAGCAGCTTAGCCGGTTTCTTCTACAATGAGCAGTTCTTC. As protein: CASSLAGFFYNEQFF.

The chain uses TRBV27 and TRBJ2-1; the match to TRBD1 covers 10 bases. CDR3 length: 14 amino acids. Looked up from germline, CDR1 is MNHEY and CDR2 is SMNVEV (reference sequence). Losses at the gene ends were 5 bases for V and 4 bases for J; bases not matched to a gene: 2. The CDR3 sequence is CASSGDRGYNEQFF. DNA of the CDR3: TGTGCCAGCAGTGGGGACAGGGGATACAATGAGCAGTTCTTC.

The rearrangement uses TRBV3-1 (or the pseudogene TRBV3-2) and TRBJ2-1; 16 bases are shared with TRBD2. Germline V lookup: CDR1 LGHDT, CDR2 YNNKEL (reference sequence). V gave up 0 bases and J gave up 7 bases; unmatched junction bases: 12. The CDR3 sequence is 20 residues long. The CDR3 nucleotides read TGTGCCAGCAGCCAAGATCAAAGGGGACTAGCGGGGGGGCCGATGAATGAGCAGTTCTTC. This gives the protein CASSQDQRGLAGGPMNEQFF.

V and J are TRBV5-4 and TRBJ1-4, with a possible D match to TRBD1 (6 bases). The CDR3 consists of 16 residues. V was clipped by 1 base and J by 8 bases, with 18 bases between them. Per the germline V gene, CDR1 is SGHNT and CDR2 is YYREEE (reference sequence). The CDR3 DNA reads as TGTGCCAGCAGCTTGTCCGGTTCAGGGGCTGGAGAAAAACTGTTTTTT. Residues: CASSLSGSGAGEKLFF. Full variable domain (outside the CDR3, taken from reference TRBV5-4 and TRBJ1-4): ETGVTQSPTHLIKTRGQQVTLRCSSQSGHNTVSWYQQALGQGPQFIFQYYREEENGRGNFPPRFSGLQFPNYSSELNVNALELDDSALYLCASSLSGSGAGEKLFFGSGTQLSVL.

The V call is TRBV4-3, the J call TRBJ2-1, with 11 bases fitting TRBD2. Trimming cost V 0 bases and J 7 bases; bases outside gene matches: 8. In germline, CDR1 is LGHNA, CDR2 YSLEER. This CDR3 spans 17 amino acids. The CDR3 is CASSQEYTSGGTNEQFF. The CDR3 DNA is TGCGCCAGCAGCCAAGAGTACACTAGCGGGGGTACGAATGAGCAGTTCTTC.

The J gene is TRBJ1-2, the V gene TRBV29-1; 7 bases map to TRBD1. Looked up from germline, CDR1 is SQVTM and CDR2 is ANQGSEA. The CDR3 runs 12 residues. The V and J ends lost 5 bases and 14 bases, in that order; junction bases with no gene match: 14. The CDR3 DNA sequence: TGCAGCGTTTCGACAGGGATAATCGACTTAACCTTC. Its translation: CSVSTGIIDLTF. Full variable domain (missing parts from reference TRBV29-1 and TRBJ1-2): SAVISQKPSRDICQRGTSLTIQCQVDSQVTMMFWYRQQPGQSLTLIATANQGSEATYESGFVIDKFPISRPNLTFSTLTVSNMSPEDSSIYLCSVSTGIIDLTFGSGTRLTVV.

The genes are TRBV5-5 and TRBJ1-1, with D unresolved. CDR1 is SGHKS and CDR2 is YYEKEE in the germline V gene (reference sequence). Trimming took off 4 bases at V and 0 bases at J, with 16 bases between the two ends. This CDR3 is built from 16 residues. The CDR3 region has the DNA TGTGCCAGCAGCGCGGGCCCTCTTGGCATGAACACTGAAGCTTTCTTT. Its protein product is CASSAGPLGMNTEAFF.

The chain employs TRBV10-3 and TRBJ1-4; no definite D call. The CDR3 contains 15 residues. Germline lookup yields CDR1 ENHRY and CDR2 SYGVKD. Trimming left V 6 bases short and J 2 bases short, with 13 bases between. DNA of the CDR3: TGTGCCATCAGGAAGGGAGGAGAGACTAATGAAAAACTGTTTTTT. It is translated as CAIRKGGETNEKLFF.

The rearrangement uses TRBV6-2 or TRBV6-3 and TRBJ2-3; 8 bases line up with TRBD2. Germline V gives CDR1 MNHEY, CDR2 SVGEGT. The length of the CDR3 is 16 residues. The ends lost 0 bases at V and 2 bases at J; junction bases unmatched: 4. CDR3 in DNA: TGTGCCAGCAGTTACTCGGGCGGGGGGAACACAGATACGCAGTATTTT. Amino acid sequence: CASSYSGGGNTDTQYF.

DNA for the CDR3: TGTGCCAGCAGCTTTGCGGCCAGCCTGTACGAGCAGTACTTC. Translation gives CASSFAASLYEQYF. The chain recombines TRBV7-2 with TRBJ2-7; D uncertain. Germline V gene data show CDR1 as SGHTA and CDR2 as FQGNSA. V was cut by 3 bases and J by 4 bases, with 13 bases left in between. The CDR3 is 14 residues long.

V and J are TRBV11-2 and TRBJ1-2; a weak D match, TRBD1 (5 bases). The V gene's germline CDR1 is SGHAT and CDR2 FQNNGV. CDR3 length: 15 residues. V was clipped by 1 base and J by 5 bases, with 14 bases between them. In DNA form, the CDR3 reads TGTGCCAGCAGCTTAGCGGGACTGTCTCGGTATGGCTACACCTTC. Encoded protein: CASSLAGLSRYGYTF.

The chain joins TRBV18 to TRBJ2-7, with 10 bases aligning to TRBD1. This CDR3 contains 14 residues. Unmatched junction bases numbered 1, after V lost 2 bases and J lost 3 bases. The germline V gene has CDR1 KGHSH and CDR2 LQKENI. In nucleotides, the CDR3 is TGTGCCAGCTCACCAGGGGACAGGGGCTACGAGCAGTACTTC. This codes for CASSPGDRGYEQYF.

The CDR3 reads CASSLQGSNTEAFF. The CDR3 DNA reads TGTGCCAGTAGCCTACAGGGGTCTAACACTGAAGCTTTCTTT. This sequence joins TRBV19 and TRBJ1-1; 7 bases agree with TRBD1. This CDR3 region has 14 residues. Germline loops: CDR1 LNHDA, CDR2 SQIVND (reference sequence). V was pared by 6 bases and J by 2 bases, with 6 bases of the junction left unmatched. The variable domain in full, completed from reference TRBV19 and TRBJ1-1, reads DGGITQSPKYLFRKEGQNVTLSCEQNLNHDAMYWYRQDPGQGLRLIYYSQIVNDFQKGDIAEGYSVSREKKESFPLTVTSAQKNPTAFYLCASSLQGSNTEAFFGQGTRLTVV.

The rearrangement joins TRBV6-5 to TRBJ1-5; 11 bases agree with TRBD1. The junction had 3 bases not matched to a gene; V was cut back by 8 bases and J by 6 bases. This CDR3 region has 13 residues. CDR1 MNHEY and CDR2 SVGAGI come from the germline V gene. CDR3 amino acids: CASRGTGGQPQHF. The CDR3 region has the DNA TGTGCCAGCCGAGGGACAGGGGGTCAGCCCCAGCATTTT.

This chain uses TRBV10-3 with TRBJ1-1; D is uncertain. The germline gives CDR1 ENHRY, CDR2 SYGVKD. Trimming took 0 bases from V and 4 from J, leaving 15 bases between them. The CDR3 is 16 residues long. The CDR3 DNA sequence: TGTGCCATCAGTGAGTCTAAATCGGCAGGTTTCACTGAAGCTTTCTTT. Its protein product is CAISESKSAGFTEAFF.

The chain is built from TRBV5-4 and TRBJ1-2; 12 bases are a match to TRBD1. Germline lookup yields CDR1 SGHNT and CDR2 YYREEE (reference sequence). This CDR3 region has 17 residues. With 2 bases clipped from V and 8 bases from J, the junction kept 13 bases outside the gene matches. The DNA of the CDR3 is TGTGCCAGCAGCTTAGGGACAGGGGGCGCCTCCCTCGCGGGCTACACCTTC. Residues: CASSLGTGGASLAGYTF. Using reference TRBV5-4 and TRBJ1-2 for the parts outside the CDR3, the full variable domain is ETGVTQSPTHLIKTRGQQVTLRCSSQSGHNTVSWYQQALGQGPQFIFQYYREEENGRGNFPPRFSGLQFPNYSSELNVNALELDDSALYLCASSLGTGGASLAGYTFGSGTRLTVV.